The rows below give T cell receptor beta chains drawn from one sample of a study of tumour-infiltrating T cells in Burkitt lymphoma. Profiled with immunoSEQ multiplex PCR; TCRdb holds only in-frame clones, not every one. The sample yields 43,000 or so clones, around 30% seen once. Sequencing was performed on tumor tissue. The receptors come from a human donor with Burkitt lymphoma. The CDR3 runs from the conserved cysteine through the conserved F or W. The order of the fields is CDR3 protein, CDR3 DNA, V gene, clone size, J gene, D gene. The D gene is left open where the match is weak. Rows may omit the clone size; those that give it use once, few, many or a size class.

CASSTRAGGQTEAFF	TGTGCCAGCAGCACCCGTGCAGGGGGCCAGACTGAAGCTTTCTTT	TRBV7-2	few	TRBJ1-1	TRBD1
CASSVGPATEAFF	TGTGCCAGCAGTGTAGGGCCTGCTACTGAAGCTTTCTTT	TRBV2	.	TRBJ1-1	.
CASSLEAFGELFF	TGCGCCAGCAGCTTGGAGGCGTTCGGGGAGCTGTTTTTT	TRBV5-1	few	TRBJ2-2	.
CAISSSGGEFTYEQYF	TGTGCCATCAGTAGTAGCGGGGGGGAGTTTACCTACGAGCAGTACTTC	TRBV10-3	once	TRBJ2-7	TRBD2
CSATLAGGETQYF	TGCAGCGCAACCCTAGCGGGTGGGGAGACCCAGTACTTC	TRBV29-1	.	TRBJ2-5	TRBD2
CASSSGVVEQFF	TGTGCCAGCAGCTCAGGGGTAGTTGAGCAGTTCTTC	TRBV7-2	few	TRBJ2-1	.
CASHGSTLNTEAFF	TGCGCCAGCCACGGCAGCACTTTGAACACTGAAGCTTTCTTT	TRBV5-1	few	TRBJ1-1	.
CASNYGGHRSYEQYF	TGTGCCAGTAACTATGGGGGACACCGCTCCTACGAGCAGTACTTC	TRBV19	.	TRBJ2-7	.
CASSGTGYEMGETQYF	TGCGCCAGCTCCGGGACAGGGTACGAGATGGGGGAGACCCAGTACTTC	TRBV5-1	.	TRBJ2-5	TRBD1
CASSSHLTGVYGYTF	TGTGCCAGCAGCTCCCACCTGACAGGGGTTTATGGCTACACCTTC	TRBV7-8	.	TRBJ1-2	TRBD1
CASSQETVGFLTDTQYF	TGCGCCAGCAGCCAAGAAACTGTGGGGTTTTTGACAGATACGCAGTATTTT	TRBV4-3	few	TRBJ2-3	.
CASSQGGRWGTGELFF	TGCGCCAGCAGCCAAGGAGGCAGGTGGGGCACCGGGGAGCTGTTTTTT	TRBV4-3	few	TRBJ2-2	.
CASRLTGGNEQFF	TGCGCCAGCAGACTCACAGGGGGCAATGAGCAGTTCTTC	TRBV5-1	.	TRBJ2-1	TRBD1
CASSLGRGGTGELFF	TGTGCCAGCAGCTTAGGCAGGGGAGGAACCGGGGAGCTGTTTTTT	TRBV7-2	few	TRBJ2-2	.
CASSTYSGGGVTDTQYF	TGTGCCAGCAGCACTTATTCGGGAGGGGGCGTCACAGATACGCAGTATTTT	TRBV11-2	.	TRBJ2-3	.
CASSLGSEETQYF	TGTGCCAGCAGCTTAGGTAGCGAAGAGACCCAGTACTTC	TRBV7-9	.	TRBJ2-5	.
CAIRGWDRGRDEQYF	TGTGCCATCCGAGGGTGGGACAGGGGGCGCGACGAGCAGTACTTC	TRBV10-3	.	TRBJ2-7	TRBD1
CASSPIRGISGANVLTF	TGTGCCAGCAGCCCCATCCGGGGAATCTCTGGGGCCAACGTCCTGACTTTC	TRBV5-5	.	TRBJ2-6	.
CAWTGQLNQPQHF	TGTGCCTGGACTGGACAGCTGAATCAGCCCCAGCATTTT	TRBV30	few	TRBJ1-5	.
CASSLGASPLHF	TGTGCCAGCAGCCTCGGGGCTTCACCCCTCCACTTT	TRBV27	few	TRBJ1-6	.
CASTMWETQYF	TGTGCCAGCACTATGTGGGAGACCCAGTACTTC	TRBV6-1	once	TRBJ2-5	.
CASSLATGSRNSPLHF	TGTGCCAGCAGCTTAGCGACAGGGTCAAGAAATTCACCCCTCCACTTT	TRBV7-8	.	TRBJ1-6	TRBD1
CASSLTQEVAEAFF	TGTGCCAGCAGCCTGACCCAGGAGGTTGCTGAAGCTTTCTTT	TRBV28	once	TRBJ1-1	.
CASSPALAAETQYF	TGTGCCAGCAGCCCCGCACTAGCGGCGGAGACCCAGTACTTC	TRBV7-2	few	TRBJ2-5	TRBD2
CASSQEMRRGGPLYEQYF	TGCGCCAGCAGCCAAGAGATGCGGCGGGGGGGCCCTCTTTACGAGCAGTACTTC	TRBV4-1	.	TRBJ2-7	TRBD2
CASSELSVGANVLTF	TGTGCCAGCAGTGAATTGTCCGTGGGGGCCAACGTCCTGACTTTC	TRBV6-1	few	TRBJ2-6	.
CASSALDEQFF	TGCGCCAGCAGTGCTCTGGATGAGCAGTTCTTC	TRBV10-1	few	TRBJ2-1	.
CASSGREAGTEAFF	TGTGCCAGCAGCGGCCGGGAGGCAGGCACTGAAGCTTTCTTT	TRBV7-9	.	TRBJ1-1	.
CASSQDRYGYTF	TGCGCCAGCAGCCAAGACCGCTATGGCTACACCTTC	TRBV4-1	few	TRBJ1-2	.
CASSLHAVNGYTF	TGTGCCAGCAGTTTACACGCTGTAAATGGCTACACCTTC	TRBV28	.	TRBJ1-2	.
CASSEARGTVGTEAFF	TGTGCCAGCAGTGAAGCTAGGGGGACAGTTGGCACTGAAGCTTTCTTT	TRBV2	.	TRBJ1-1	TRBD1
CASSLGLAESTDTQYF	TGCGCCAGCAGCTTAGGCCTAGCGGAGAGCACAGATACGCAGTATTTT	TRBV5-1	.	TRBJ2-3	TRBD2
CASSQDRESEQYF	TGTGCCAGCAGCCAGGACAGGGAGTCCGAGCAGTACTTC	TRBV7-2	.	TRBJ2-7	TRBD1
CASSLKRTYEQYF	TGCGCCAGCAGCCTCAAGCGGACCTACGAGCAGTACTTC	TRBV5-4	.	TRBJ2-7	.
CASSRPGTHGYTF	TGTGCCAGCAGTCGCCCTGGGACACATGGCTACACCTTC	TRBV7-9	.	TRBJ1-2	.
CASSPGLAPYEQYF	TGTGCCAGCAGTCCGGGACTAGCCCCCTACGAGCAGTACTTC	TRBV28	.	TRBJ2-7	TRBD2
CASSWEGDRPYEQYF	TGTGCCAGCAGCTGGGAAGGGGACAGGCCCTACGAGCAGTACTTC	TRBV7-9	.	TRBJ2-7	TRBD1
CASSLQGSLGGNTIYF	TGTGCCAGCAGCTTACAGGGAAGTCTTGGCGGAAACACCATATATTTT	TRBV7-2	.	TRBJ1-3	.
CASSHRLGSGNTIYF	TGTGCCAGCAGCCATCGCCTCGGCTCTGGAAACACCATATATTTT	TRBV6-6	.	TRBJ1-3	.
CASSMTVSGANVLTF	TGCGCCAGCAGCATGACAGTCTCTGGGGCCAACGTCCTGACTTTC	TRBV5-1	few	TRBJ2-6	.
CASSLQGAIAFF	TGTGCCAGCAGCTTACAGGGGGCGATAGCTTTCTTT	TRBV7-2	few	TRBJ1-1	TRBD1
CASSQEGQGVGHNSPLHF	TGCGCCAGCAGCCAAGAGGGACAGGGAGTTGGACATAATTCACCCCTCCACTTT	TRBV4-3	.	TRBJ1-6	TRBD1
CSASGQGKAFF	TGCAGTGCTAGCGGACAGGGAAAAGCTTTCTTT	TRBV20-1	.	TRBJ1-1	TRBD1
CASTRAGGGTEAFF	TGTGCCAGCACCCGTGCGGGGGGGGGCACTGAAGCTTTCTTT	TRBV2	.	TRBJ1-1	.
CASSQDGNGLTDTQYF	TGTGCCAGCAGCCAGGACGGGAACGGGCTCACAGATACGCAGTATTTT	TRBV7-3	.	TRBJ2-3	.
CASSPGEGVRETQYF	TGTGCCAGCAGCCCCGGTGAGGGGGTGAGGGAGACCCAGTACTTC	TRBV5-8	.	TRBJ2-5	.